One TCR beta chain is described in this entry. The record originates from a study of blood T cell repertoires in COVID-19. Overall study context: Samples taken during acute and convalescent COVID-19 were collected in the United States, Italy and Spain.

In terms of age and location, participants ranged from roughly 18 to 95 years and lived in about 25 US areas. Recovered Cohort 3 donors showed two negative PCRs, clearance, or symptom resolution. TCRdb's copy holds only in-frame clones and misses some; the assay was immunoSEQ multiplex PCR. The repertoire holds some 200,000 clones, with roughly four fifths as singletons. Germline assignment: CDR1 SQVTM and CDR2 ANQGSEA. J gave up 6 bases and V 6 bases, and 5 bases lay outside the gene matches. The CDR3 length is 12 residues. The clonotype comes from a man between 40 and 49 years old who had recovered from COVID-19. The rearrangement joins TRBV29-1 to TRBJ2-3, with 8 bases lining up with TRBD1. The source material was PBMCs or T cells enriched from blood (not recorded which). This CDR3 is CSVGDRKDTQYF. The CDR3 nucleotides are TGCAGCGTGGGGGACAGGAAGGATACGCAGTATTTT.